This is a list of T cell receptor beta chains from one sample in a study of T-cell reconstitution after alpha-beta-depleted transplantation in children. TCRdb reprocessed the PCR reads with MiXCR, giving one entry per CDR3 protein. The data show about 350,000 distinct CDR3 sequences, roughly 13% seen once. This specimen was PBMCs, taken from the stem cell graft. The receptor set was obtained from a human donor who donated a stem cell graft to a child with Fanconi anemia. CDR3s include the opening cysteine and the closing phenylalanine or tryptophan. Each record gives: V gene, J gene, clone size, D gene, CDR3 DNA, CDR3 protein. D genes are given only for firm matches. A row's size may be missing; if present it is once, few, many or a size class.

v_call: TRBV18
j_call: TRBJ1-1
clone_size: few
d_call: .
cdr3_nt: TGTGCCAGCTCACCACTGGGGGACCAGAACACTGAAGCTTTCTTT
cdr3_aa: CASSPLGDQNTEAFF

v_call: TRBV27
j_call: TRBJ2-2
clone_size: few
d_call: .
cdr3_nt: TGTGCCAGCAGTCATCGTAGGGGGTGGATGACGAACACCGGGGAGCTGTTTTTT
cdr3_aa: CASSHRRGWMTNTGELFF

v_call: TRBV12-3/TRBV12-4
j_call: TRBJ1-4
clone_size: .
d_call: .
cdr3_nt: TGTGCCAGCAGTACGGGGAATGAAAAACTGTTTTTT
cdr3_aa: CASSTGNEKLFF

v_call: TRBV6-2/TRBV6-3
j_call: TRBJ1-5
clone_size: few
d_call: .
cdr3_nt: TGTGCCAGCAGTTACGACAGCGTTCAGCCCCAGCATTTT
cdr3_aa: CASSYDSVQPQHF

v_call: TRBV19
j_call: TRBJ2-7
clone_size: .
d_call: TRBD1
cdr3_nt: TGTGCCAGTAGTACACTACAGGGGTCCTACGAGCAGTACTTC
cdr3_aa: CASSTLQGSYEQYF

v_call: TRBV20-1
j_call: TRBJ1-2
clone_size: many
d_call: .
cdr3_nt: TGCAGTGCTTTTGCCCGGCTATATGGCTACACCTTC
cdr3_aa: CSAFARLYGYTF

v_call: TRBV5-1
j_call: TRBJ2-2
clone_size: few
d_call: .
cdr3_nt: TGCGCCAGCAGCCAGAGAGGGAATCGGGACACCGGGGAGCTGTTTTTT
cdr3_aa: CASSQRGNRDTGELFF

v_call: TRBV10-3
j_call: TRBJ2-3
clone_size: .
d_call: TRBD2
cdr3_nt: TGTGCCATCAGTCGGACTAGCGGGGACACAGATACGCAGTATTTT
cdr3_aa: CAISRTSGDTDTQYF

v_call: TRBV4-3
j_call: TRBJ1-6
clone_size: few
d_call: .
cdr3_nt: TGCGCCAGCAGCCAAGGGCGACAAAGTAATTCACCCCTCCACTTT
cdr3_aa: CASSQGRQSNSPLHF

v_call: TRBV7-9
j_call: TRBJ1-1
clone_size: .
d_call: TRBD1
cdr3_nt: TGTGCCAGCAGCTTAGGCGACAGGGCGAACACTGAAGCTTTCTTT
cdr3_aa: CASSLGDRANTEAFF

v_call: TRBV7-9
j_call: TRBJ2-2
clone_size: many
d_call: TRBD2
cdr3_nt: TGTGCCAGCAGCTTAAGACTAGCGGGCAACACCGGGGAGCTGTTTTTT
cdr3_aa: CASSLRLAGNTGELFF

v_call: TRBV12-3/TRBV12-4
j_call: TRBJ1-5
clone_size: .
d_call: .
cdr3_nt: TGTGCCAGCAGTCTGAGTCAGTCCCAGCAGCCCCAGCATTTT
cdr3_aa: CASSLSQSQQPQHF

v_call: TRBV6-2/TRBV6-3
j_call: TRBJ2-1
clone_size: few
d_call: .
cdr3_nt: TGTGCCAGCAGTTACTCGGGACCCCGCGATGAGCAGTTCTTC
cdr3_aa: CASSYSGPRDEQFF

v_call: TRBV5-1
j_call: TRBJ2-5
clone_size: many
d_call: .
cdr3_nt: TGCGCCAGCAGCACAATGATCCGGGGGACCCAGTACTTC
cdr3_aa: CASSTMIRGTQYF

v_call: TRBV19
j_call: TRBJ2-7
clone_size: once
d_call: .
cdr3_nt: TGTGCCAGTAACCTCGGACACTCTAGTGACGAGCAGTACTTC
cdr3_aa: CASNLGHSSDEQYF

v_call: TRBV7-9
j_call: TRBJ1-1
clone_size: few
d_call: .
cdr3_nt: TGTGCCAGCAGCTTCCTCGGGAGGGGGACTGAAGCTTTCTTT
cdr3_aa: CASSFLGRGTEAFF

v_call: TRBV12-3/TRBV12-4
j_call: TRBJ1-2
clone_size: .
d_call: TRBD1
cdr3_nt: TGTGCCAGCAGTTCCCCCCCGGGACAGGGGGCCTTCGGCTACACCTTC
cdr3_aa: CASSSPPGQGAFGYTF

v_call: TRBV12-3/TRBV12-4
j_call: TRBJ2-2
clone_size: .
d_call: .
cdr3_nt: TGTGCCAGCTCCCAGAAGACACTGGGGGGGGAGCTGTTTTTT
cdr3_aa: CASSQKTLGGELFF

v_call: TRBV10-3
j_call: TRBJ1-1
clone_size: many
d_call: .
cdr3_nt: TGTGCCATCACCCGGACTGACAAACCCACTGAAGCTTTCTTT
cdr3_aa: CAITRTDKPTEAFF

v_call: TRBV28
j_call: TRBJ2-3
clone_size: .
d_call: TRBD2
cdr3_nt: TGTGCCAGCAGTCTGGGGACTAGCGGGGGCACAGATACGCAGTATTTT
cdr3_aa: CASSLGTSGGTDTQYF

v_call: TRBV18
j_call: TRBJ2-7
clone_size: many
d_call: .
cdr3_nt: TGTGCCAGCTCACCTAACGACTACGAGCAGTACTTC
cdr3_aa: CASSPNDYEQYF

v_call: TRBV20-1
j_call: TRBJ1-5
clone_size: .
d_call: .
cdr3_nt: TGCAGTGCTACAGGGTATGGGGATAATAGCAATCAGCCCCAGCATTTT
cdr3_aa: CSATGYGDNSNQPQHF